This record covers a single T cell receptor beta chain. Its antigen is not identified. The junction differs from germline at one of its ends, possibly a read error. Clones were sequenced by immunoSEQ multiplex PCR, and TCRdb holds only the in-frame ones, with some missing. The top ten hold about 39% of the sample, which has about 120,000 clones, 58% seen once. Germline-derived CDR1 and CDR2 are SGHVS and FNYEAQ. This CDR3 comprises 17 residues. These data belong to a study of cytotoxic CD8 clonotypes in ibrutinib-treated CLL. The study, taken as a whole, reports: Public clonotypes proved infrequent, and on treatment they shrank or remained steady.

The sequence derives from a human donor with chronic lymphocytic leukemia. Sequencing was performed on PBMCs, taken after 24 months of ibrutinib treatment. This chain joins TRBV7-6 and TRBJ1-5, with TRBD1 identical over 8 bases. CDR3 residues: CASSLGDRSPPNRPQHF. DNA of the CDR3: TGTGCCAGCAGCTTGGGGGACAGGTCCCCACCCAATCGGCCCCAGCATTTT.